This paragraph covers one T cell receptor beta chain sequence. This sample stems from a study of T cell repertoires in cytomegalovirus infection. Study in general: It was the public TCR beta signatures that indicated both CMV infection and matching HLA type.

The germline V gene encodes CDR1 LNHNV and CDR2 YYDKDF (reference sequence). The CDR3 contains 15 residues. The germline V and J ends were trimmed by 4 bases and 0 bases, with 13 bases remaining between them. TCRdb re-called the reads with MiXCR, one entry per CDR3 protein. The sample has fewer than 550,000 distinct CDR3 sequences, approximately 25% seen once. The clonotype originates from a human donor in good health (CMV status not recorded). Some clones in this sample may be carry-over from other donors' samples. V is TRBV15 and J is TRBJ2-7, with D unresolved. The source material was PBMCs. The CDR3 loop is CATSTDLTISYEQYV. The CDR3 DNA reads as TGTGCCACCAGCACCGATCTTACGATCTCCTACGAGCAGTACGTC.